Each of the 20 T cell receptor beta chains below was sequenced from the same sample in a study of Graves' ophthalmopathy and Graves' hyperthyroidism. The authors amplified TCR beta CDR3 regions, and they did so from RNA transcripts for repertoire sequencing. Amplification began with first-round RT-PCR using HTBI primers, then second-round multiplex PCR was performed. One entry per CDR3 protein results from TCRdb running MiXCR on the multiplex PCR reads. Of 220,000 or so distinct CDR3 sequences listed, about 22% are singletons. The sample consisted of peripheral blood. The receptors derive from a woman in her 50s with Graves' ophthalmopathy.

This clonotype showed up many times. The genes are TRBV28 and TRBJ2-7; TRBD1 or TRBD2 may be the D gene (5 bases each). CDR3 length equals 14 residues. The germline CDR1 and CDR2 sequences are MDHEN and SYDVKM. V lost 4 bases and J 6 bases, leaving 16 bases between the germline ends. The CDR3 region has the DNA TGTGCCAGCAGTTCACCAGGGCGGGCGGTCGAGCAGTACTTC. Its translation: CASSSPGRAVEQYF.

The J gene is TRBJ1-2, the V gene TRBV9, with 7 bases aligning to TRBD1. Per the germline V gene, CDR1 is SGDLS and CDR2 is YYNGEE. This CDR3 has 15 amino acids. The ends lost 2 bases at V and 5 bases at J; junction bases unmatched: 9. CDR3 region: CASSVVDRAEYGYTF. CDR3 sequence (DNA): TGTGCCAGCAGCGTGGTTGACAGGGCGGAATATGGCTACACCTTC.

The chain joins TRBV3-1 to TRBJ2-5; D is unclear. This CDR3 spans 13 amino acids. The germline gives CDR1 LGHDT, CDR2 YNNKEL (reference sequence). V was pared by 2 bases and J by 5 bases, with 9 bases between. The DNA of the CDR3 is TGTGCCAGCAGCCAACGCAGTCAGGAGACCCAGTACTTC. Translated: CASSQRSQETQYF.

This clonotype was counted at least ten times. The chain uses TRBV12-3 or TRBV12-4 and TRBJ1-1; tentatively, D is TRBD1 (5 bases). The CDR3 extends over 13 amino acids. The ends were cut back, 5 bases at V and 1 base at J, with 8 bases in the middle. The CDR3 loop is CASSRQRNTEAFF. The DNA of the CDR3 is TGTGCCAGCAGTCGACAGCGGAACACTGAAGCTTTCTTT.

Many counts were recorded for this clonotype. The chain uses TRBV12-3 or TRBV12-4 and TRBJ2-2; TRBD2 aligns across 8 bases. V lost 11 bases and J lost 8; bases outside the gene matches: 7. The CDR3 consists of 12 residues. The CDR3 spells CAATGGPGELFF. The DNA for the CDR3 is TGTGCCGCAACGGGAGGGCCGGGGGAGCTGTTTTTT.

This clonotype was recorded many times. The chain uses TRBV12-3 or TRBV12-4 and TRBJ2-2; D is undetermined. The CDR3 totals 15 residues. V lost 5 bases and J lost 6, with 16 bases in between. CDR3 in DNA: TGTGCCAGCAGTCCCCCGAGGTCAGGTTCCGGGGAGCTGTTTTTT. Translated: CASSPPRSGSGELFF.

This clonotype was observed many times. The V gene is TRBV9, the J gene TRBJ1-2, with D possibly being TRBD1 (5 bases). The CDR3 totals 14 residues. Deletions cut 3 bases from V and 1 base from J, with 10 bases between. The V gene's germline CDR1 is SGDLS and CDR2 YYNGEE. The CDR3, as DNA: TGTGCCAGCAGCGCCGGGACGAATAACTATGGCTACACCTTC. Encoded protein: CASSAGTNNYGYTF.

The genes are TRBV28 and TRBJ2-5; no clear D gene. In germline, CDR1 is MDHEN, CDR2 SYDVKM. This CDR3 has 14 amino acids. Trimming shortened V by 1 base and J by 3 bases, and 9 bases separated the two germline ends. CDR3 nucleotide sequence: TGTGCCAGCAGTTTATCCGGAGAAGAAGAGACCCAGTACTTC. Translating it yields CASSLSGEEETQYF. The variable domain in full, completed from reference TRBV28 and TRBJ2-5, reads DVKVTQSSRYLVKRTGEKVFLECVQDMDHENMFWYRQDPGLGLRLIYFSYDVKMKEKGDIPEGYSVSREKKERFSLILESASTNQTSMYLCASSLSGEEETQYFGPGTRLLVL.

This chain uses TRBV12-3 or TRBV12-4 with TRBJ2-7; 8 nucleotides match TRBD1. The V gene end was trimmed by 3 bases and the J gene end by 3 bases; junction bases not matched to a gene: 4. The CDR3 runs to 14 residues. The CDR3: CASSFRTGFYEQYF. In DNA form, the CDR3 reads TGTGCCAGCAGTTTTAGGACAGGGTTCTACGAGCAGTACTTC.

This clonotype has at least ten counts. CDR3 loop: CASSSHRGNTIYF. CDR3 coding DNA: TGTGCCAGCAGCTCCCACCGTGGAAACACCATATATTTT. The rearrangement links TRBV9 to TRBJ1-3, with no clear D. Germline V gene data show CDR1 as SGDLS and CDR2 as YYNGEE. V was clipped by 4 bases and J by 3 bases, with 8 bases between them. The CDR3 length is 13 residues.

This clonotype was seen many times. This chain joins TRBV6-5 and TRBJ1-2; D is undetermined. Trimming removed 2 bases from V and 2 bases from J, with 9 bases in between. In germline, CDR1 is MNHEY, CDR2 SVGAGI. CDR3 length: 14 amino acids. The CDR3: CASSYPASNYGYTF. As DNA, the CDR3 is TGTGCCAGCAGTTACCCCGCATCAAACTATGGCTACACCTTC.

The CDR3 bases are TGCAGCGTTGAACTGGGAAACACTGAAGCTTTCTTT. Encoded protein: CSVELGNTEAFF. This sequence joins TRBV29-1 and TRBJ1-1, with D uncertain. CDR3 length: 12 amino acids. Trimming removed 2 bases at V and 2 bases at J, with 6 bases between. CDR1 is SQVTM and CDR2 is ANQGSEA in the germline V gene.

This clonotype showed up many times. The chain links TRBV6-5 to TRBJ2-7; 14 bases are shared with TRBD2. The V and J ends lost 4 bases and 0 bases, in that order; junction bases with no gene match: 14. This CDR3 region has 20 residues. Germline V gene sequence: CDR1 MNHEY, CDR2 SVGAGI. CDR3 DNA sequence: TGTGCCAGCAGTTCTCCTAGTCCCGGGACTAGCGGGGGCAGCTCCTACGAGCAGTACTTC. Its protein is CASSSPSPGTSGGSSYEQYF.

This clonotype was recorded many times. The chain couples TRBV6-2 or TRBV6-3 to TRBJ1-2; no reliable D call. Looked up from germline, CDR1 is MNHEY and CDR2 is SVGEGT. The CDR3 sequence is 15 residues long. V lost 2 bases and J 7 bases, leaving 17 bases between the germline ends. The CDR3 coding sequence is TGTGCCAGCAGTTACGCGGCCGGGTTATCGGCTGGCTACACCTTC. It encodes CASSYAAGLSAGYTF.

The chain combines TRBV5-6 with TRBJ1-5, with unresolved D. Trimming stripped 5 bases from V and 3 bases from J, with 12 bases between. Germline CDR1 reads SGHDT; CDR2 reads YYEEEE. The CDR3 contains 14 residues. The CDR3 reads CASSGGIINQPQHF. The CDR3 nucleotides are TGTGCCAGCAGTGGAGGGATTATCAATCAGCCCCAGCATTTT. Combining the CDR3 with reference TRBV5-6 and TRBJ1-5 gives the whole variable domain DAGVTQSPTHLIKTRGQQVTLRCSPKSGHDTVSWYQQALGQGPQFIFQYYEEEERQRGNFPDRFSGHQFPNYSSELNVNALLLGDSALYLCASSGGIINQPQHFGDGTRLSIL.

In this sample, this clonotype turned up many times. The rearrangement joins TRBV5-1 to TRBJ1-1; possibly TRBD1 for D (5 bases). This CDR3 has 12 amino acids. In germline, CDR1 is SGHRS, CDR2 YFSETQ. Trimming stripped 4 bases from V and 2 bases from J, with 6 bases between. CDR3 coding DNA: TGCGCCAGCAGCCGGGACAACACTGAAGCTTTCTTT. Translation gives CASSRDNTEAFF.

This chain joins TRBV6-1 and TRBJ1-2, with TRBD1 matching over 8 bases. The CDR3 is 14 residues long. Germline V gene lookup returns CDR1 MNHNS and CDR2 SASEGT. V was clipped by 11 bases and J by 6 bases; unmatched bases: 14. CDR3 in DNA: TGTGCCTCAGGACAGGGAGTCCTGGAAGATGGCTACACCTTC. This encodes CASGQGVLEDGYTF.

The genes are TRBV6-1 and TRBJ1-3; unclear D gene. The V end was cut by 6 bases, the J end by 2 bases, with 11 bases between. Germline V gene data show CDR1 as MNHNS and CDR2 as SASEGT. CDR3 size: 14 residues. CDR3 coding DNA: TGTGCCAGCAGGCCAGACTGGACTGGAAACACCATATATTTT. It is translated as CASRPDWTGNTIYF.

This clonotype showed up many times. The chain employs TRBV2 and TRBJ1-1; tentative D call: TRBD1 (6 bases). Germline CDR1 and CDR2: SNHLY and FYNNEI. V was cut by 5 bases and J by 1 base, with 11 bases left in between. This CDR3 has 14 amino acids. DNA for the CDR3: TGTGCCAGCAGTAAACGACAGGCGAACACTGAAGCTTTCTTT. Its protein product is CASSKRQANTEAFF.

This clonotype has ten or more counts. This chain connects TRBV27 to TRBJ1-1, with TRBD1 identical over 8 bases. This CDR3 contains 13 residues. Losses at the gene ends were 1 base for V and 12 bases for J; bases not matched to a gene: 7. CDR1 and CDR2 from the germline V gene are MNHEY and SMNVEV (reference sequence). The CDR3 loop is CASSLWDRRVTFF. The CDR3 DNA reads TGTGCCAGCAGTTTATGGGACAGGAGGGTGACTTTCTTT.